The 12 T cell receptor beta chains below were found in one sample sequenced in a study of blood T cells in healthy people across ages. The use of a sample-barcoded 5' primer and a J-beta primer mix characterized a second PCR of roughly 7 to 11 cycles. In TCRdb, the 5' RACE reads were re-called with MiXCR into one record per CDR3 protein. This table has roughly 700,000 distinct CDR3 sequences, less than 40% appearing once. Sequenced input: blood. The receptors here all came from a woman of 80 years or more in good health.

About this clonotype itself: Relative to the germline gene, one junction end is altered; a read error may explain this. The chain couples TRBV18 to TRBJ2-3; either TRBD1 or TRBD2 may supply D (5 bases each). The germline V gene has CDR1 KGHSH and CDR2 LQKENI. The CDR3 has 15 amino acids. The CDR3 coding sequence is TGTGCCGGCTCACCATGGGGGAGAAGTACAGATACGCAGTATTTT. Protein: CAGSPWGRSTDTQYF. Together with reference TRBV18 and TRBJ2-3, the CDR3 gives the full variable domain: NAGVMQNPRHLVRRRGQEARLRCSPMKGHSHVYWYRQLPEEGLKFMVYLQKENIIDESGMPKERFSAEFPKEGPSILRIQQVVRGDSAAYFCAGSPWGRSTDTQYFGPGTRLTVL.

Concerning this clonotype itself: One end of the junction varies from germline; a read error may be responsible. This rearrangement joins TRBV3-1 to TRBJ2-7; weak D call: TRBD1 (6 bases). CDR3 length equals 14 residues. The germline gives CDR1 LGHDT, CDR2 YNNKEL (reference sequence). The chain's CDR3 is CANSLAGDGYEQYF. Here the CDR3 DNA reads TGTGCCAACAGCCTGGCAGGGGACGGCTACGAGCAGTACTTC.

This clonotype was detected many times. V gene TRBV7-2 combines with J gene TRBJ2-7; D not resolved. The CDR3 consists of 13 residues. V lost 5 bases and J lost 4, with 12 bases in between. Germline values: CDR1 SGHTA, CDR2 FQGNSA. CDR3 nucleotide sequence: TGTGCCAGCAGCCCCCCCGCGAGTTACGAGCAGTACTTC. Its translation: CASSPPASYEQYF.

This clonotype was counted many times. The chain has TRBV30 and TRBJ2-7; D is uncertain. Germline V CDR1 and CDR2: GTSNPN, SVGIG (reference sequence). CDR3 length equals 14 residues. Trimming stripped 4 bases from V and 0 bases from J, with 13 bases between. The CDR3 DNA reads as TGTGCCTGGAAATGGGCTGAGAGCTCCTACGAGCAGTACTTC. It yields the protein CAWKWAESSYEQYF.

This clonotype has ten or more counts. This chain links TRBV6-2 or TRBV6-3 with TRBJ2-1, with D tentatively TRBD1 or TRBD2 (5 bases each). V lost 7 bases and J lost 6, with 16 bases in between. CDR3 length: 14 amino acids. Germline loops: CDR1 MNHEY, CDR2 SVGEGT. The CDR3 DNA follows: TGTGCCAGCAAGGATTGGGGGTTGGGCAATGAGCAGTTCTTC. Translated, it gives CASKDWGLGNEQFF.

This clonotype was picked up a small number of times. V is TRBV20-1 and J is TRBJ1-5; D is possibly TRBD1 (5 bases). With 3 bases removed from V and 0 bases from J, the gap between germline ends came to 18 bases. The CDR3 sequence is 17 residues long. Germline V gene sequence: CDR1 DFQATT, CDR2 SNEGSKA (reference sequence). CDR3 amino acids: CSASARGPTYSNQPQHF. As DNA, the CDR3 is TGCAGTGCTAGCGCGAGGGGCCCTACCTATAGCAATCAGCCCCAGCATTTT.

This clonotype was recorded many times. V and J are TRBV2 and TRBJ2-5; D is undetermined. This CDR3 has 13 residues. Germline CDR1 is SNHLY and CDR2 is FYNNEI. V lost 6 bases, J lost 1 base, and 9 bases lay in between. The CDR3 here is CASRRDFQETQYF. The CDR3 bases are TGTGCCAGCAGAAGAGACTTCCAAGAGACCCAGTACTTC.

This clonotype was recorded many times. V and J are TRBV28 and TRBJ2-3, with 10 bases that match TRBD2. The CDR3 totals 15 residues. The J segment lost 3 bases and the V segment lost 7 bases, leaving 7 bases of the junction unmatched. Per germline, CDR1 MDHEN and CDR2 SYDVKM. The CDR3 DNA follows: TGTGCCAGCACGGTAGCGGGGGGACGGACAGATACGCAGTATTTT. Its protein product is CASTVAGGRTDTQYF.

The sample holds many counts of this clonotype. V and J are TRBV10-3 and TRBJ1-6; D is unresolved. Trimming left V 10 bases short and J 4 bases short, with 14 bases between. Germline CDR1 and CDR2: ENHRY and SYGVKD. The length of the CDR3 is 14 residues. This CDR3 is CATATDFYNSPLHF. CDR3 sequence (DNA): TGTGCCACCGCGACGGATTTTTATAATTCACCCCTCCACTTT.

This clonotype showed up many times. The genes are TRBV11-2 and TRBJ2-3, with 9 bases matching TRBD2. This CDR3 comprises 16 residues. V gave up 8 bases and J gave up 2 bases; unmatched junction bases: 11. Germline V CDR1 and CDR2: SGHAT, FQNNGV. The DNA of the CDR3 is TGTGCCAGCTATGATGGGCTAGCGGGGAACACAGATACGCAGTATTTT. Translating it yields CASYDGLAGNTDTQYF.

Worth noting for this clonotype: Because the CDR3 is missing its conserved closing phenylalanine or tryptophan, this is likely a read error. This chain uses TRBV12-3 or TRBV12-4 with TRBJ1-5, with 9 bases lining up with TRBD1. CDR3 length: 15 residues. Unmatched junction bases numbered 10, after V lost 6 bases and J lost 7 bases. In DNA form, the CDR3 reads TGTGCCAGCAGGGCCGGGACAGGGTTGGAGCAGCCCCAGCATTGT. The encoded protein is CASRAGTGLEQPQHC.

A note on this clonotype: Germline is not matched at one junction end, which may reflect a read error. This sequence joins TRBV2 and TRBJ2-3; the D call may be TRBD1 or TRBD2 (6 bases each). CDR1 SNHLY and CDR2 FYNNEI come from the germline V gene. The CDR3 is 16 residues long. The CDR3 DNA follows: TGTGCCGGCAGGGGCCCAGGAGGGTCGGGCACAGATACGCAGTATTTT. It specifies CAGRGPGGSGTDTQYF.